These T cell receptor beta chains were read from a single sample in a study of shared clonotypes between healthy human individuals. Profiling relied on immunoSEQ multiplex PCR, and the TCRdb table lists in-frame clones only, not all of them. Altogether over 850,000 clones are present, 75% to 80% being singletons, with the ten largest covering roughly 0.55%. Sample: memory CD4+ T cells from PBMCs. The receptors shown here come from a young man in good health. Some clones in this sample may be carry-over from other donors' samples. Each CDR3 is given with its conserved first and last residue. A D gene is named only where the DNA matches it firmly. Clone size is shown for a subset of rows, as once, few, many or a class of expanded clone.

size: .
D: .
J: TRBJ2-7
V: TRBV7-3
CDR3: CASSLSNSYEQYF
DNA: TGTGCCAGCAGCCTATCGAACAGCTACGAGCAGTACTTC

size: .
D: .
J: TRBJ2-3
V: TRBV27
CDR3: CASRALATDTQYF
DNA: TGTGCCAGCAGGGCCCTAGCGACAGATACGCAGTATTTT

size: .
D: TRBD1
J: TRBJ1-2
V: TRBV5-1
CDR3: CASSPGTGGIGGYTF
DNA: TGCGCCAGCAGCCCTGGGACAGGGGGCATCGGTGGCTACACCTTC

size: .
D: .
J: TRBJ2-1
V: TRBV30
CDR3: CAWSVLGRRYTATNEQFF
DNA: TGTGCCTGGAGTGTACTCGGGCGGAGATATACAGCAACCAATGAGCAGTTCTTC

size: .
D: TRBD1
J: TRBJ2-5
V: TRBV5-6
CDR3: CASSRGTDQETQYF
DNA: TGTGCCAGCAGCCGAGGGACAGACCAAGAGACCCAGTACTTC

size: .
D: .
J: TRBJ1-3
V: TRBV5-1
CDR3: CASSPSSIGSGNTIYF
DNA: TGCGCCAGCAGCCCATCAAGTATAGGCTCTGGAAACACCATATATTTT

size: .
D: .
J: TRBJ1-4
V: TRBV7-3
CDR3: CASSQGPDEKLFF
DNA: TGTGCCAGCAGCCAAGGACCGGATGAAAAACTGTTTTTT

size: once
D: TRBD1
J: TRBJ2-7
V: TRBV7-9
CDR3: CASSPRDRGYEQYF
DNA: TGTGCCAGCAGCCCCCGGGACAGGGGATACGAGCAGTACTTC

size: .
D: TRBD1
J: TRBJ1-3
V: TRBV6-6
CDR3: CASSADRAGNTIYF
DNA: TGTGCCAGCAGCGCGGACAGGGCCGGAAACACCATATATTTT

size: .
D: .
J: TRBJ2-7
V: TRBV10-3
CDR3: CAISESGGFPYEQYF
DNA: TGTGCCATCAGTGAGTCAGGGGGGTTCCCCTACGAGCAGTACTTC

size: .
D: TRBD1
J: TRBJ1-1
V: TRBV6-1
CDR3: CASSATGVNTEAFF
DNA: TGTGCCAGCAGTGCGACAGGGGTGAACACTGAAGCTTTCTTT

size: .
D: .
J: TRBJ2-3
V: TRBV9
CDR3: CASSVMLATDTQYF
DNA: TGTGCCAGCAGCGTAATGCTAGCAACAGATACGCAGTATTTT

size: many
D: TRBD1
J: TRBJ1-5
V: TRBV2
CDR3: CASSETGQGAGQPQHF
DNA: TGTGCCAGCAGTGAAACAGGGCAGGGGGCGGGTCAGCCCCAGCATTTT

size: .
D: .
J: TRBJ2-7
V: TRBV29-1
CDR3: CSVGSYEQYF
DNA: TGCAGCGTTGGTAGCTACGAGCAGTACTTC

size: .
D: TRBD1
J: TRBJ1-5
V: TRBV27
CDR3: CASRMGQGANQPQHF
DNA: TGTGCCAGCAGAATGGGACAGGGGGCCAATCAGCCCCAGCATTTT

size: .
D: .
J: TRBJ2-6
V: TRBV28
CDR3: CASSSEGSRTSGANVLTF
DNA: TGTGCCAGCAGCTCAGAGGGCAGCCGCACCTCTGGGGCCAACGTCCTGACTTTC

size: .
D: .
J: TRBJ1-1
V: TRBV7-2
CDR3: CANLLGGRGSRAAFF
DNA: TGTGCCAACCTCTTAGGGGGGAGGGGCTCCAGAGCCGCTTTCTTT

size: .
D: .
J: TRBJ2-7
V: TRBV5-1
CDR3: CASSLDFTHPQQYF
DNA: TGCGCCAGCAGCTTGGATTTTACGCACCCGCAGCAGTACTTC

size: few
D: .
J: TRBJ1-5
V: TRBV7-9
CDR3: CASSLGGTDQPQHF
DNA: TGTGCCAGCAGCCTAGGGGGAACAGATCAGCCCCAGCATTTT

size: few
D: .
J: TRBJ2-7
V: TRBV7-9
CDR3: CASSLGGVAYEQYF
DNA: TGTGCCAGCAGCTTAGGGGGGGTCGCCTACGAGCAGTACTTC

size: many
D: .
J: TRBJ2-3
V: TRBV7-2
CDR3: CASSLGWRASTDTQYF
DNA: TGTGCCAGCAGCTTAGGGTGGCGGGCTAGCACAGATACGCAGTATTTT

size: .
D: TRBD1
J: TRBJ1-2
V: TRBV6-1
CDR3: CASSEISGGGYTF
DNA: TGTGCCAGCAGTGAAATATCAGGGGGTGGCTACACCTTC

size: many
D: .
J: TRBJ2-7
V: TRBV19
CDR3: CASSTRGTDEQYF
DNA: TGTGCCAGTAGTACCCGGGGGACGGACGAGCAGTACTTC

size: .
D: .
J: TRBJ2-7
V: TRBV6-6
CDR3: CASSYTSSSEQYF
DNA: TGTGCCAGCAGTTACACTTCTAGCTCCGAGCAGTACTTC

size: few
D: .
J: TRBJ1-1
V: TRBV19
CDR3: CASSQVGTEAFF
DNA: TGTGCCAGTAGTCAGGTAGGCACTGAAGCTTTCTTT

size: .
D: .
J: TRBJ1-5
V: TRBV5-1
CDR3: CASSLEGVYNQPQHF
DNA: TGCGCCAGCAGCTTGGAGGGCGTATACAATCAGCCCCAGCATTTT

size: .
D: .
J: TRBJ2-3
V: TRBV18
CDR3: CASSSGRTLSSTDTQYF
DNA: TGTGCCAGCTCTTCGGGGCGGACCCTTTCTAGCACAGATACGCAGTATTTT

size: .
D: TRBD2
J: TRBJ2-3
V: TRBV5-4
CDR3: CASSLYTSGRGDTQYF
DNA: TGTGCCAGCAGCTTATATACTAGCGGGAGGGGTGATACGCAGTATTTT

size: .
D: .
J: TRBJ1-2
V: TRBV28
CDR3: CASRPPGAGYGYTF
DNA: TGTGCCAGCAGGCCCCCGGGGGCAGGCTATGGCTACACCTTC

size: .
D: .
J: TRBJ2-7
V: TRBV5-1
CDR3: CASSLAAGREQYF
DNA: TGCGCCAGCAGCTTGGCTGCAGGGCGCGAGCAGTACTTC

size: .
D: .
J: TRBJ2-1
V: TRBV7-3
CDR3: CASSSNSNPYNEQFF
DNA: TGTGCCAGCAGCTCGAACAGCAACCCCTACAATGAGCAGTTCTTC

size: .
D: .
J: TRBJ2-5
V: TRBV28
CDR3: CASSLRRSRQETQYF
DNA: TGTGCCAGCAGTTTAAGGCGGTCCCGCCAAGAGACCCAGTACTTC

size: once
D: TRBD1
J: TRBJ2-1
V: TRBV7-2
CDR3: CADGTGYNEQFF
DNA: TGTGCCGACGGGACAGGGTACAATGAGCAGTTCTTC

size: many
D: TRBD1
J: TRBJ1-2
V: TRBV6-1
CDR3: CASRTGVEYGYTF
DNA: TGTGCCAGCCGGACAGGGGTAGAGTATGGCTACACCTTC

size: .
D: .
J: TRBJ2-4
V: TRBV6-5
CDR3: CASRDINIQYF
DNA: TGTGCCAGCAGGGACATAAACATTCAGTACTTC

size: .
D: .
J: TRBJ2-3
V: TRBV10-2
CDR3: CASSESAGRTDTQYF
DNA: TGCGCCAGCAGTGAGTCTGCGGGACGCACAGATACGCAGTATTTT

size: .
D: TRBD2
J: TRBJ2-3
V: TRBV27
CDR3: CASSLREVSTDTQYF
DNA: TGTGCCAGCAGTTTGCGGGAGGTATCCACAGATACGCAGTATTTT

size: once
D: TRBD2
J: TRBJ2-3
V: TRBV15
CDR3: CATSRDPGTSGLPLTDTQYF
DNA: TGTGCCACCAGCAGAGACCCCGGGACTAGCGGCCTCCCCCTAACAGATACGCAGTATTTT

size: .
D: .
J: TRBJ2-7
V: TRBV7-2
CDR3: CASSLRAGSSYEQYF
DNA: TGTGCCAGCAGCTTAAGAGCCGGGAGCTCCTACGAGCAGTACTTC

size: .
D: .
J: TRBJ2-7
V: TRBV23-1
CDR3: CASSQSFDWRCEQYF
DNA: TGCGCCAGCAGTCAATCTTTCGACTGGCGCTGCGAGCAGTACTTC

size: once
D: .
J: TRBJ2-7
V: TRBV27
CDR3: CASSSEGHEQYF
DNA: TGTGCCAGCAGCTCCGAGGGGCACGAGCAGTACTTC

size: .
D: .
J: TRBJ1-5
V: TRBV28
CDR3: CASSFEELGRRSNQPQHF
DNA: TGTGCCAGCAGTTTCGAAGAACTGGGACGGCGGAGCAATCAGCCCCAGCATTTT